A single sample gave rise to the 23 T cell receptor beta chains below, sequenced in a study of stem cell transplantation in POMP-related autoinflammatory disease. The table came from immunoSEQ multiplex PCR; TCRdb's copy has only in-frame clones and leaves some out. This sample has tens of thousands of clones; 82% occur once, and the top ten carry over 2.5%. The starting material was CD4+ T cells from PBMCs, obtained before stem cell transplantation. These receptors were taken from a human donor with POMP-related autoinflammation and immune dysregulation (PRAID).

This sequence joins TRBV11-1 and TRBJ1-1; no reliable D call. V was shortened by 1 base and J by 2 bases, with 11 bases between the two germline ends. Germline-derived CDR1 and CDR2 are SGHAT and FQDESV (reference sequence). This CDR3 spans 15 amino acids. The CDR3 DNA sequence: TGTGCCAGCAGCTTAGAGGCCCGGGTAAACACTGAAGCTTTCTTT. It translates to CASSLEARVNTEAFF.

The chain joins TRBV11-2 to TRBJ2-7; TRBD2 agrees at 14 bases. CDR1 is SGHAT, CDR2 FQNNGV, per germline. The CDR3 sequence is 17 residues long. V lost 5 bases to trimming and J lost 7 bases; unmatched junction nucleotides: 13. CDR3 in DNA: TGTGCCAGCAGCCTAGGGACTAGCGGGAGTCGGTCGGGTGAGCAGTACTTC. It specifies CASSLGTSGSRSGEQYF.

V and J are TRBV6-6 and TRBJ1-3, with unresolved D. This CDR3 is built from 11 residues. The germline CDR1 and CDR2 sequences are MNHNY and SVGAGI (reference sequence). Deletions cut 6 bases from V and 3 bases from J, with 3 bases between. The CDR3 DNA reads as TGTGCCAGCAGCAATGGAAACACCATATATTTT. This encodes CASSNGNTIYF.

This chain uses TRBV27 with TRBJ2-7; D is uncertain. The CDR3 extends over 15 amino acids. CDR1 and CDR2 (germline): MNHEY, SMNVEV (reference sequence). Trimming removed 4 bases at V and 0 bases at J, with 13 bases between. CDR3 coding DNA: TGTGCCAGCAGTTCAAGGCCGGGCCTCTCCTACGAGCAGTACTTC. Residues: CASSSRPGLSYEQYF.

The chain is built from TRBV5-1 and TRBJ2-1, with 10 bases fitting TRBD2. This CDR3 comprises 16 residues. Per germline, CDR1 SGHRS and CDR2 YFSETQ. J gave up 5 bases and V 0 bases, and 5 bases lay outside the gene matches. CDR3 amino acids: CASSLAPSGGNNEQFF. The DNA of the CDR3 is TGCGCCAGCAGCTTGGCCCCTAGCGGGGGTAACAATGAGCAGTTCTTC.

The chain recombines TRBV7-3 with TRBJ2-2, with D perhaps TRBD1 (6 bases). CDR1 is SGHTA and CDR2 is FQGTGA in the germline V gene. The length of the CDR3 is 14 residues. V was cut by 5 bases and J by 10 bases, with 17 bases left in between. The CDR3 loop is CASSQDSNPLELFF. CDR3 nucleotides: TGTGCCAGCAGCCAGGACAGCAACCCCTTGGAGCTGTTTTTT.

The CDR3 DNA follows: TGTGCCAGCTCACCACCGAACAGCCTAGCGGGGGGCCTTACAGATACGCAGTATTTT. The encoded protein is CASSPPNSLAGGLTDTQYF. This sequence joins TRBV18 and TRBJ2-3, with 11 nucleotides matching TRBD2. Unmatched junction bases numbered 11, after V lost 0 bases and J lost 3 bases. CDR3 length equals 19 residues. CDR1 is KGHSH, CDR2 LQKENI, per germline.

The chain couples TRBV7-3 to TRBJ2-2; TRBD2 agrees at 7 bases. Germline V CDR1 and CDR2: SGHTA, FQGTGA. With 5 bases clipped from V and 6 bases from J, the junction kept 3 bases outside the gene matches. The CDR3 is 13 amino acids. CDR3 amino acids: CASSPGLAGELFF. In DNA, the CDR3 is TGTGCCAGCAGCCCTGGACTAGCCGGGGAGCTGTTTTTT. Full variable domain (outside the CDR3, taken from reference TRBV7-3 and TRBJ2-2): GAGVSQTPSNKVTEKGKYVELRCDPISGHTALYWYRQSLGQGPEFLIYFQGTGAADDSGLPNDRFFAVRPEGSVSTLKIQRTERGDSAVYLCASSPGLAGELFFGEGSRLTVL.

This chain uses TRBV2 with TRBJ2-3, with 10 bases lining up with TRBD2. Germline CDR1 SNHLY, CDR2 FYNNEI. Germline trimming cut 6 bases from V and 5 bases from J; bases unmatched to any gene: 8. This CDR3 region has 15 residues. The chain's CDR3 is CASRPLAGRVDTQYF. CDR3 coding DNA: TGTGCCAGCAGGCCACTAGCGGGGAGGGTAGATACGCAGTATTTT.

The V gene is TRBV28, the J gene TRBJ2-2; 10 bases are a match to TRBD2. CDR3 size: 14 residues. The V and J ends lost 10 bases and 3 bases, in that order; junction bases with no gene match: 5. From germline, CDR1 is MDHEN and CDR2 SYDVKM. CDR3 loop: CAILAGADTGELFF. CDR3 coding DNA: TGTGCCATTCTAGCGGGGGCGGACACCGGGGAGCTGTTTTTT.

This chain joins TRBV2 and TRBJ2-1; TRBD2 agrees at 7 bases. V lost 4 bases, J lost 4 bases, and 4 bases stayed unmatched. The CDR3 is 14 amino acids. Germline V gives CDR1 SNHLY, CDR2 FYNNEI. The CDR3 region has the DNA TGTGCCAGCAGTGCGCTAGCGGAGTACAATGAGCAGTTCTTC. Translated, it gives CASSALAEYNEQFF. Full variable domain (rest looked up from reference TRBV2 and TRBJ2-1): EPEVTQTPSHQVTQMGQEVILRCVPISNHLYFYWYRQILGQKVEFLVSFYNNEISEKSEIFDDQFSVERPDGSNFTLKIRSTKLEDSAMYFCASSALAEYNEQFFGPGTRLTVL.

This clone was observed a single time. Written as DNA, the CDR3 is TGCGCCAGCAGCTCCACAGGAGGCTACACCTTC. Residues: CASSSTGGYTF. This chain uses TRBV5-1 with TRBJ1-2; the D gene is possibly TRBD1 (5 bases). V was trimmed by 3 bases and J by 8 bases, leaving 8 bases between them. Germline CDR1 is SGHRS and CDR2 is YFSETQ. The CDR3 is 11 amino acids.

This clone appeared a few times. The chain joins TRBV2 to TRBJ1-2; 8 nucleotides agree with TRBD1. J was trimmed by 7 bases and V by 10 bases; bases with no gene match: 11. Per the germline V gene, CDR1 is SNHLY and CDR2 is FYNNEI. This CDR3 contains 13 residues. CDR3 bases: TGTGCCACCCGAATCGACAGGGGTGGTGGCTACACCTTC. Amino acid sequence: CATRIDRGGGYTF.

In this sample, this clone turned up a few times. The J gene is TRBJ1-2, the V gene TRBV19; no clear D. This CDR3 has 15 residues. The germline CDR1 and CDR2 sequences are LNHDA and SQIVND (reference sequence). The V and J ends lost 8 bases and 4 bases respectively, with 20 bases between them. The CDR3 loop is CASRTLVQSFYGYTF. The CDR3 DNA reads as TGTGCCAGTCGGACCCTCGTACAGTCGTTCTATGGCTACACCTTC.

This clone was seen more than once but under ten times. V is TRBV28 and J is TRBJ1-5; D gene unclear. With 10 bases removed from V and 7 bases from J, the gap between germline ends came to 23 bases. The CDR3 is made up of 15 amino acids. Germline CDR1 and CDR2: MDHEN and SYDVKM. The chain's CDR3 is CATLFGVHRRQPQHF. CDR3 bases: TGTGCCACCCTCTTCGGGGTCCATCGAAGGCAGCCCCAGCATTTT.

The chain is built from TRBV5-1 and TRBJ2-7; 8 bases fit TRBD1. Germline values: CDR1 SGHRS, CDR2 YFSETQ. V was pared by 0 bases and J by 3 bases, with 2 bases of the junction left unmatched. CDR3 length: 14 residues. CDR3 DNA: TGCGCCAGCAGCTTGGGGACAGGGTACTACGAGCAGTACTTC. Translation: CASSLGTGYYEQYF.

This clone was picked up one time. The chain combines TRBV28 with TRBJ1-5; D might be TRBD1 (5 bases). The CDR3 is made up of 12 amino acids. CDR1 MDHEN and CDR2 SYDVKM come from the germline V gene. The germline V and J ends were trimmed by 6 bases and 9 bases, with 12 bases remaining between them. DNA for the CDR3: TGTGCCAGCAGACAGGCGGGATCGCCCCAGCATTTT. Residues: CASRQAGSPQHF.

This clone was seen a single time. The CDR3 DNA sequence: TGTGCCAGCAGCGTATCTCCAGTCAAAGAGACCCAGTACTTC. The encoded protein is CASSVSPVKETQYF. V and J are TRBV9 and TRBJ2-5; D is uncertain. Trimming removed 1 base from V and 3 bases from J, with 10 bases in between. The V gene's germline CDR1 is SGDLS and CDR2 YYNGEE. This CDR3 comprises 14 residues.

The chain is built from TRBV19 and TRBJ2-7; 10 nucleotides match TRBD1. This CDR3 has 16 amino acids. V gave up 6 bases and J gave up 0 bases; unmatched junction bases: 8. Germline CDR1 reads LNHDA; CDR2 reads SQIVND (reference sequence). The CDR3, as DNA: TGTGCCAGTAGCAGCCCCGGGACAGGGGTCTCCTACGAGCAGTACTTC. Translated, it gives CASSSPGTGVSYEQYF.

The V call is TRBV10-1, the J call TRBJ2-2, with D unclear. Per germline, CDR1 WNHNN and CDR2 SYGVQD (reference sequence). The CDR3 is made up of 15 amino acids. The V gene lost 3 bases and the J gene lost 4 bases, with 12 bases spanning the gap. The CDR3 region is CASSEKGQPTGELFF. CDR3 sequence (DNA): TGCGCCAGCAGTGAAAAGGGTCAGCCCACCGGGGAGCTGTTTTTT.

V usage is TRBV18 and J usage is TRBJ2-2, with D tentatively TRBD1 (5 bases). CDR1 KGHSH and CDR2 LQKENI come from the germline V gene. V lost 2 bases to trimming and J lost 2 bases, with 9 bases between them. The CDR3 is made up of 15 amino acids. Written as DNA, the CDR3 is TGTGCCAGCTCACCATCAGGACAAAACACCGGGGAGCTGTTTTTT. It encodes CASSPSGQNTGELFF.

The rearrangement joins TRBV28 to TRBJ2-6; D perhaps matches TRBD1 (5 bases). Trimming shortened V by 5 bases and J by 0 bases, and 14 bases separated the two germline ends. The germline V gene has CDR1 MDHEN and CDR2 SYDVKM. The length of the CDR3 is 17 residues. The chain's CDR3 is CASSATGHLSGANVLTF. CDR3 nucleotides: TGTGCCAGCAGTGCCACTGGACATCTCTCTGGGGCCAACGTCCTGACTTTC.

This clone was observed a handful of times. The V and J genes are TRBV7-9 and TRBJ1-1; no definite D call. The V gene lost 0 bases and the J gene lost 6 bases, with 8 bases spanning the gap. The CDR3 is 13 amino acids. Per germline, CDR1 SEHNR and CDR2 FQNEAQ (reference sequence). CDR3 coding DNA: TGTGCCAGCAGCTTAGCGCGGGCGGCTGAAGCTTTCTTT. As protein: CASSLARAAEAFF.